These 15 T cell receptor beta chains share one sample of origin, sequenced in a study of siplizumab effects on memory and regulatory T cells. Assay: immunoSEQ multiplex PCR; the TCRdb copy retains only in-frame clones and omits some. Here the sample spans about 87,000 clones, roughly 94% being singletons. The source material was non-Treg CD4+ T cells sorted from blood. The receptors come from a human donor in good health.

This clone was observed a single time. The J gene is TRBJ1-5, the V gene TRBV19; D remains ambiguous. The germline gives CDR1 LNHDA, CDR2 SQIVND (reference sequence). The germline V and J ends were trimmed by 3 bases and 0 bases, with 15 bases remaining between them. This CDR3 has 17 amino acids. The CDR3 is CASSIRVSGYSNQPQHF. DNA of the CDR3: TGTGCCAGTAGTATTCGGGTATCCGGATATAGCAATCAGCCCCAGCATTTT.

V usage is TRBV7-9 and J usage is TRBJ2-5; 11 bases line up with TRBD1. This CDR3 has 15 residues. Trimming cost V 1 base and J 4 bases; bases outside gene matches: 2. Germline-derived CDR1 and CDR2 are SEHNR and FQNEAQ (reference sequence). The CDR3 bases are TGTGCCAGCAGCTTAGGGACAGGGGGCAGAGAGACCCAGTACTTC. It is translated as CASSLGTGGRETQYF.

The chain combines TRBV27 with TRBJ2-7; 10 nucleotides align to TRBD2. V trimming: 5 bases; J trimming: 3 bases; junction bases outside the gene matches: 7. The CDR3 totals 15 residues. Germline values: CDR1 MNHEY, CDR2 SMNVEV (reference sequence). CDR3 sequence reads: CASSVRLAGDYEQYF. Here the CDR3 DNA reads TGTGCCAGCAGTGTCAGGCTAGCGGGAGACTACGAGCAGTACTTC.

The V call is TRBV19, the J call TRBJ2-1; 8 bases align to TRBD1. CDR3 size: 15 residues. From germline, CDR1 is LNHDA and CDR2 SQIVND (reference sequence). The J segment lost 5 bases and the V segment lost 4 bases, leaving 7 bases of the junction unmatched. The CDR3 is CASSKDRDGNNEQFF. The CDR3, as DNA: TGTGCCAGTAGTAAGGACAGGGACGGAAACAATGAGCAGTTCTTC.

This chain joins TRBV7-2 and TRBJ2-7, with 8 bases matching TRBD2. The junction had 7 bases not matched to a gene; V was cut back by 4 bases and J by 5 bases. The CDR3 sequence is 14 residues long. Germline V gives CDR1 SGHTA, CDR2 FQGNSA. This CDR3 reads CASSSGTSTHEQYF. The CDR3 DNA reads as TGTGCCAGCAGCTCCGGGACTAGTACCCACGAGCAGTACTTC.

The V and J genes are TRBV6-1 and TRBJ2-7; TRBD1 matches 12 bases. J was trimmed by 3 bases and V by 4 bases; bases with no gene match: 7. The CDR3 length is 16 residues. Germline-derived CDR1 and CDR2 are MNHNS and SASEGT. The DNA of the CDR3 is TGTGCCAGCAGTGGGGGGACAGGGGGCGTCGTCTACGAGCAGTACTTC. The encoded protein is CASSGGTGGVVYEQYF.

The genes are TRBV7-2 and TRBJ1-2; D might be TRBD1 (6 bases). This CDR3 is 13 amino acids long. From germline, CDR1 is SGHTA and CDR2 FQGNSA. CDR3 coding DNA: TGTGTCAGTGGCAGGGGTTCTAACTATGGCTACACCTTC. Protein: CVSGRGSNYGYTF.

The chain has TRBV5-1 and TRBJ1-6; D unresolved. CDR1 and CDR2 from the germline V gene are SGHRS and YFSETQ. V dropped 0 bases and J dropped 3 bases, with 10 bases sitting between them. The CDR3 contains 16 residues. CDR3 DNA sequence: TGCGCCAGCAGCTTGGCCGGCCGAGACTATAATTCACCCCTCCACTTT. Its protein is CASSLAGRDYNSPLHF.

The chain links TRBV14 to TRBJ2-3, with D maybe TRBD1 (7 bases). This CDR3 is built from 15 residues. Germline lookup yields CDR1 SGHDN and CDR2 FVKESK. The V gene lost 3 bases and the J gene lost 5 bases, with 15 bases spanning the gap. The CDR3 protein is CASSQRRGLVDTQYF. Written as DNA, the CDR3 is TGTGCCAGCAGCCAGAGGAGGGGGCTGGTAGATACGCAGTATTTT.

This chain uses TRBV7-8 with TRBJ2-5; D is uncertain. Looked up from germline, CDR1 is SGHVS and CDR2 is FQNEAQ. The V and J ends lost 5 bases and 0 bases respectively, with 10 bases between them. There are 14 residues in the CDR3. As DNA, the CDR3 is TGTGCCAGCAGCCCCCGATGGGACCAAGAGACCCAGTACTTC. Translated: CASSPRWDQETQYF.

Comment on this clone: The junction does not match germline at one end; this may be a read error. This chain connects TRBV5-1 to TRBJ2-7, with 8 bases fitting TRBD2. The CDR3 is 16 residues long. Germline-derived CDR1 and CDR2 are SGHRS and YFSETQ. CDR3 bases: TGCGCCAGCAGCTTGGATCCAGCGGGAGCCTCCAACGAGCAGTACTTC. This sequence encodes CASSLDPAGASNEQYF.

This clone was seen a single time. The chain links TRBV5-1 to TRBJ1-2; 7 bases are shared with TRBD1. CDR3 length equals 15 residues. CDR1 and CDR2 from the germline V gene are SGHRS and YFSETQ. J was trimmed by 4 bases and V by 4 bases; bases with no gene match: 10. The CDR3 spells CASSASPGQSYGYTF. CDR3 DNA sequence: TGCGCCAGCAGCGCAAGCCCGGGACAGAGCTATGGCTACACCTTC.

This sequence joins TRBV4-1 and TRBJ1-2; no clear D. V lost 0 bases and J 4 bases, leaving 12 bases between the germline ends. The CDR3 is 15 amino acids. The germline CDR1 and CDR2 sequences are MGHRA and YSYEKL. The chain's CDR3 is CASSQDQIRTYGYTF. DNA for the CDR3: TGCGCCAGCAGCCAAGATCAGATCAGAACCTATGGCTACACCTTC.

CDR3 DNA: TGCGCCAGCAGCTATGGGGGGCTTGGAAACGAGCAGTACTTC. Protein: CASSYGGLGNEQYF. The genes are TRBV5-1 and TRBJ2-7; D might be TRBD1 or TRBD2, each matching 6 bases. Trimming took 3 bases from V and 5 from J, leaving 15 bases between them. The CDR3 length is 14 residues. Per the germline V gene, CDR1 is SGHRS and CDR2 is YFSETQ. Full variable domain (remainder filled in from reference TRBV5-1 and TRBJ2-7): KAGVTQTPRYLIKTRGQQVTLSCSPISGHRSVSWYQQTPGQGLQFLFEYFSETQRNKGNFPGRFSGRQFSNSRSEMNVSTLELGDSALYLCASSYGGLGNEQYFGPGTRLTVT.

This chain uses TRBV5-4 with TRBJ2-2; TRBD1 aligns across 7 bases. CDR1 and CDR2 (germline): SGHNT, YYREEE (reference sequence). The CDR3 is 15 amino acids. Trimming removed 4 bases from V and 6 bases from J; junction bases left unmatched: 9. The CDR3 DNA reads TGTGCCAGCAGCGGAAACAGGGGATCGGCCGGGGAGCTGTTTTTT. The encoded protein is CASSGNRGSAGELFF.